A single sample is the source of the 22 T cell receptor beta chains below, sequenced in a study of cytomegalovirus exposure and HLA in healthy donors. The PCR used 60 Vbeta and 13 Jbeta primers. Sequencing used immunoSEQ multiplex PCR; TCRdb keeps in-frame clones, though not all of them. The table lists around 180,000 clones, around 80% of them singletons. Sequences were obtained from PBMCs. The receptors shown here come from a woman aged 40-49 years in good health and CMV-seronegative.

The chain employs TRBV2 and TRBJ1-1; D gene uncertain. The CDR3 has 13 residues. From germline, CDR1 is SNHLY and CDR2 FYNNEI. The germline V and J ends were trimmed by 6 bases and 0 bases, with 8 bases remaining between them. CDR3: CASRNSMNTEAFF. For the CDR3, the DNA is TGTGCCAGCAGGAACAGCATGAACACTGAAGCTTTCTTT.

The chain recombines TRBV5-1 with TRBJ1-1; tentative D call: TRBD1 (6 bases). The CDR3 extends over 14 amino acids. From germline, CDR1 is SGHRS and CDR2 YFSETQ. Between the trimmed V and J ends, which lost 4 bases and 4 bases, there was a span of 14 bases. CDR3 nucleotide sequence: TGCGCCAGCAGCCCACAGGGAATTGGCACTGAAGCTTTCTTT. As protein: CASSPQGIGTEAFF. Filled out from reference TRBV5-1 and TRBJ1-1, the complete variable domain reads KAGVTQTPRYLIKTRGQQVTLSCSPISGHRSVSWYQQTPGQGLQFLFEYFSETQRNKGNFPGRFSGRQFSNSRSEMNVSTLELGDSALYLCASSPQGIGTEAFFGQGTRLTVV.

The chain recombines TRBV28 with TRBJ2-1; 12 nucleotides line up with TRBD2. The CDR3 is 16 amino acids. Germline CDR1 and CDR2: MDHEN and SYDVKM. Trimming at V came to 5 bases and at J to 9 bases, leaving 11 bases not matched to a gene. CDR3 residues: CASSPLAGGSLGEQFF. The CDR3 DNA follows: TGTGCCAGCAGTCCACTAGCGGGAGGTTCTCTAGGTGAGCAGTTCTTC.

J is TRBJ2-7 and V is TRBV6-1, with TRBD1 matching 8 bases. The CDR3 is 15 residues long. The V and J ends lost 6 bases and 5 bases, in that order; junction bases with no gene match: 12. From germline, CDR1 is MNHNS and CDR2 SASEGT. In DNA, the CDR3 is TGTGCCAGCAGACAGTTGGACAGGGTTCTACACGAGCAGTACTTC. It translates to CASRQLDRVLHEQYF.

J is TRBJ2-7 and V is TRBV25-1, with 9 bases aligning to TRBD2. Trimming removed 6 bases from V and 7 bases from J; junction bases left unmatched: 10. Germline loops: CDR1 MGHDK, CDR2 SYGVNS. This CDR3 region has 14 residues. The CDR3 sequence is CASRGASGNPEQYF. The CDR3 DNA sequence: TGTGCCAGCAGGGGGGCTAGCGGGAACCCGGAGCAGTACTTC.

This chain links TRBV5-4 with TRBJ1-2; 8 bases map to TRBD1. Germline CDR1 reads SGHNT; CDR2 reads YYREEE (reference sequence). The CDR3 contains 16 residues. The V and J ends lost 3 bases and 4 bases, in that order; junction bases with no gene match: 11. CDR3 nucleotide sequence: TGTGCCAGCAGCTCTATGGGCAGGGGGCTAGTCTATGGCTACACCTTC. Its translation is CASSSMGRGLVYGYTF. Based on the CDR3 plus reference TRBV5-4 and TRBJ1-2, the full variable domain is ETGVTQSPTHLIKTRGQQVTLRCSSQSGHNTVSWYQQALGQGPQFIFQYYREEENGRGNFPPRFSGLQFPNYSSELNVNALELDDSALYLCASSSMGRGLVYGYTFGSGTRLTVV.

Only one count was recorded for this clone. The chain couples TRBV4-3 to TRBJ2-2; the D gene is possibly TRBD2 (6 bases). Trimming cost V 0 bases and J 4 bases, with 15 bases left between them. The CDR3 extends over 17 amino acids. CDR1 and CDR2 (germline): LGHNA, YSLEER. This chain's CDR3 is CASSQDRSGSGTGELFF. The CDR3 DNA sequence: TGCGCCAGCAGCCAAGATAGGAGCGGGTCGGGCACCGGGGAGCTGTTTTTT.

The V call is TRBV15, the J call TRBJ2-3; 7 bases line up with TRBD1. This CDR3 comprises 15 residues. The V segment lost 0 bases and the J segment 4 bases; nucleotides outside the gene matches: 4. Germline V gene lookup returns CDR1 LNHNV and CDR2 YYDKDF (reference sequence). The CDR3 DNA sequence: TGTGCCACCAGCAGAGAGAGGGGGCGTGCAGATACGCAGTATTTT. It codes for CATSRERGRADTQYF.

V usage is TRBV6-1 and J usage is TRBJ1-4, with 7 nucleotides matching TRBD1. V lost 4 bases to trimming and J lost 4 bases; unmatched junction nucleotides: 9. The CDR3 covers 16 residues. Germline V CDR1 and CDR2: MNHNS, SASEGT. CDR3 bases: TGTGCCAGCAGTGTAAATAGTAGACAGGGTAATGAAAAACTGTTTTTT. It is translated as CASSVNSRQGNEKLFF.

The chain combines TRBV29-1 with TRBJ2-5, with TRBD1 matching 7 bases. The DNA matches TRBJ2-7 better at its end, which makes the J call doubtful. The CDR3 runs to 13 residues. In germline, CDR1 is SQVTM, CDR2 ANQGSEA. The CDR3 loop is CSVSGAGGYEQYF. CDR3 nucleotides: TGCAGCGTTTCCGGGGCAGGGGGCTACGAGCAGTACTTC.

The V gene is TRBV6-1, the J gene TRBJ2-5; 7 bases are shared with TRBD1. Germline CDR1 MNHNS, CDR2 SASEGT. The length of the CDR3 is 15 residues. V gave up 4 bases and J gave up 4 bases; unmatched junction bases: 9. The CDR3 spells CASSADRTVLETQYF. CDR3 sequence (DNA): TGTGCCAGCAGTGCGGACAGGACCGTCCTAGAGACCCAGTACTTC.

The chain joins TRBV12-5 to TRBJ2-3, with 10 bases lining up with TRBD1. CDR1 and CDR2 (germline): LGHNT, FRNRAP. V shed 4 bases, J shed 3 bases, and the junction held 1 base outside the gene matches. The CDR3 is made up of 14 amino acids. DNA for the CDR3: TGTGCTAGTGGTTCGGGACAGGGGACAGATACGCAGTATTTT. Translated, it gives CASGSGQGTDTQYF.

To note about this clone: Additional DNA sequences in this sample encode the identical CDR3. The chain links TRBV28 to TRBJ2-7; 10 bases match TRBD2. The CDR3 covers 15 residues. Germline lookup yields CDR1 MDHEN and CDR2 SYDVKM. V lost 2 bases and J lost 2; bases outside the gene matches: 3. CDR3 nucleotide sequence: TGTGCCAGCAGTTTAAGGACTAGCGGAGCCTACGAGCAGTACTTC. It specifies CASSLRTSGAYEQYF. Filled out from reference TRBV28 and TRBJ2-7, the complete variable domain reads DVKVTQSSRYLVKRTGEKVFLECVQDMDHENMFWYRQDPGLGLRLIYFSYDVKMKEKGDIPEGYSVSREKKERFSLILESASTNQTSMYLCASSLRTSGAYEQYFGPGTRLTVT.

This clone has only a few counts. The rearrangement uses TRBV5-3 and TRBJ1-1; no firm D call. TRBV5-3 is treated as an ORF (open reading frame) with a function not yet certain. The V gene lost 4 bases and the J gene lost 8 bases, with 12 bases spanning the gap. CDR3 length equals 12 residues. CDR3 protein: CARSPVPSEAFF. The DNA of the CDR3 is TGTGCCAGAAGCCCAGTCCCCTCGGAAGCTTTCTTT.

V and J are TRBV5-5 and TRBJ1-2; TRBD1 matches 8 bases. The CDR3 is made up of 14 amino acids. The V gene's germline CDR1 is SGHKS and CDR2 YYEKEE (reference sequence). Trimming removed 4 bases from V and 7 bases from J; junction bases left unmatched: 9. CDR3 in DNA: TGTGCCAGCAGCCGTTCCGACAGGGGCTCTGGCTACACCTTC. Amino acids: CASSRSDRGSGYTF.

The J gene is TRBJ1-2, the V gene TRBV18; D is undetermined. CDR1 is KGHSH and CDR2 is LQKENI in the germline V gene. V lost 1 base, J lost 4 bases, and 13 bases lay in between. This CDR3 spans 15 amino acids. The CDR3 nucleotides are TGTGCCAGCTCACCACTGATGGGGAGTAGCTATGGCTACACCTTC. Its protein product is CASSPLMGSSYGYTF. Complete variable domain (other parts from reference TRBV18 and TRBJ1-2): NAGVMQNPRHLVRRRGQEARLRCSPMKGHSHVYWYRQLPEEGLKFMVYLQKENIIDESGMPKERFSAEFPKEGPSILRIQQVVRGDSAAYFCASSPLMGSSYGYTFGSGTRLTVV.

The chain employs TRBV7-3 and TRBJ2-1; D perhaps matches TRBD2 (6 bases). Trimming cost V 3 bases and J 4 bases, with 16 bases left between them. The CDR3 totals 16 residues. Germline loops: CDR1 SGHTA, CDR2 FQGTGA. The CDR3, as DNA: TGTGCCAGCAGCTTCTTCGGGACTCTTGATTACAATGAGCAGTTCTTC. This gives the protein CASSFFGTLDYNEQFF.

The J gene is TRBJ2-7, the V gene TRBV6-6; maybe TRBD1 (5 bases). V was trimmed by 6 bases and J by 0 bases, leaving 9 bases between them. The CDR3 covers 13 residues. Germline assignment: CDR1 MNHNY and CDR2 SVGAGI (reference sequence). For the CDR3, the DNA is TGTGCCAGCAGCCCCGACAGCTCCTACGAGCAGTACTTC. It specifies CASSPDSSYEQYF.

This chain joins TRBV27 and TRBJ1-5, with D maybe TRBD1 (6 bases). The CDR3 contains 13 residues. V was cut by 9 bases and J by 3 bases, with 12 bases left in between. Germline V gene data show CDR1 as MNHEY and CDR2 as SMNVEV (reference sequence). DNA for the CDR3: TGTGCCAGTTCGGACAGTCCCAATCAGCCCCAGCATTTT. It specifies CASSDSPNQPQHF.

This clone occurred once. The chain carries TRBV29-1 and TRBJ2-7; D gene unclear. The CDR3 contains 10 residues. Germline loops: CDR1 SQVTM, CDR2 ANQGSEA. V gave up 6 bases and J gave up 7 bases, with 10 bases separating them. In DNA, the CDR3 is TGCAGCGTACTAAGAGAAGAGCAGTACTTC. It yields the protein CSVLREEQYF.

The table lists this clone with a count of one. This sequence joins TRBV5-6 and TRBJ1-2, with 7 bases lining up with TRBD1. V trimming: 0 bases; J trimming: 1 base; junction bases outside the gene matches: 6. This CDR3 is 16 amino acids long. Germline lookup yields CDR1 SGHDT and CDR2 YYEEEE. CDR3 amino acids: CASSLEGTAFNYGYTF. For the CDR3, the DNA is TGTGCCAGCAGCTTGGAAGGGACAGCCTTTAACTATGGCTACACCTTC.

As to this clone: Other DNA sequences from this sample encode an identical CDR3 as well. The V gene is TRBV11-3, the J gene TRBJ2-7; maybe TRBD1 (6 bases). CDR1 and CDR2 from the germline V gene are SGHNT and YENEEA. V lost 5 bases and J 2 bases, leaving 10 bases between the germline ends. The CDR3 has 13 amino acids. The CDR3 sequence is CASSHRTAYEQYF. The DNA of the CDR3 is TGTGCCAGCAGCCACAGGACAGCCTACGAGCAGTACTTC.